At least ten counts were recorded for the clone carrying this T cell receptor beta chain. The data were obtained in a study of T-cell reconstitution after alpha-beta-depleted transplantation in children. Preparing the TCRbeta library involved the use of unique molecular identifiers. TCRdb re-derived calls from the PCR reads in MiXCR, one entry per CDR3 protein. The repertoire holds under 350,000 distinct CDR3 sequences, 9.9% seen once, with about 9.4% in the top ten. V shed 4 bases and J shed 4 bases, with 13 bases lying between them. This CDR3 region has 14 residues. The germline CDR1 and CDR2 sequences are MNHNS and SASEGT.

This material consisted of PBMCs from the stem cell graft donor, taken from the stem cell graft. This receptor was taken from a human donor who donated a stem cell graft to a child with SCID. The chain has TRBV6-1 and TRBJ1-1, with D possibly matching TRBD1 (5 bases). Here the CDR3 DNA reads TGTGCCAGCAGTGGTCAGGGCGCGGTCACTGAAGCTTTCTTT. Translating gives CASSGQGAVTEAFF.